Each of the 23 T cell receptor beta chains below was sequenced from the same sample in a study of beta chain features in type 1 diabetes. Study findings and constraints: Among patients with Type 1 diabetes, TCRB CDR3s were moderately but significantly shorter in every one of the four CD4+ subsets.

For these TCRs, the target antigens are not known. Investigators reverse transcribed all isolated RNA, so they sequenced expressed TCRB transcripts. Produced via immunoSEQ multiplex PCR; TCRdb's table is partial and in-frame only. The repertoire holds 600,000 to 700,000 clones, roughly 12% seen once, with roughly 0.11% in the top ten. Source material: naive CD4+ T cells from blood. Receptors were obtained from a man aged 25 to 40 with type 1 diabetes.

The table lists this clone with a few counts. The rearrangement uses TRBV7-2 and TRBJ2-1, with 10 bases identical to TRBD2. CDR1 and CDR2 from the germline V gene are SGHTA and FQGNSA. The V and J ends lost 5 bases and 6 bases, in that order; junction bases with no gene match: 10. This CDR3 spans 16 amino acids. The CDR3 DNA follows: TGTGCCAGCAGCCTCGTGGCAGCGGGGGGGTCCAATGAGCAGTTCTTC. Translated: CASSLVAAGGSNEQFF.

V and J are TRBV7-9 and TRBJ2-3, with 12 bases lining up with TRBD2. The CDR3 contains 18 residues. CDR1 and CDR2 from the germline V gene are SEHNR and FQNEAQ (reference sequence). V gave up 4 bases and J gave up 0 bases; unmatched junction bases: 8. CDR3 amino acids: CASSSSSGGASSTDTQYF. CDR3 in DNA: TGTGCCAGCAGCTCATCTAGCGGGGGGGCTTCTAGCACAGATACGCAGTATTTT.

The chain recombines TRBV29-1 with TRBJ2-3; D remains ambiguous. This CDR3 is built from 12 residues. V lost 7 bases and J lost 4, with 12 bases in between. From germline, CDR1 is SQVTM and CDR2 ANQGSEA. The CDR3, as DNA: TGCAGCGCCAATGGGATCGCAGATACGCAGTATTTT. It is translated as CSANGIADTQYF.

This clone has just a few counts. The V call is TRBV7-2, the J call TRBJ2-3; D is unresolved. V lost 5 bases, J lost 1 base, and 10 bases lay in between. This CDR3 has 14 amino acids. Germline values: CDR1 SGHTA, CDR2 FQGNSA. The CDR3 here is CASSQDGRTDTQYF. Written as DNA, the CDR3 is TGTGCCAGCAGCCAAGATGGCCGCACAGATACGCAGTATTTT.

This clone has a handful of counts. The chain joins TRBV10-3 to TRBJ2-7; the D gene is possibly TRBD2 (5 bases). The CDR3 has 12 amino acids. The germline gives CDR1 ENHRY, CDR2 SYGVKD. V was clipped by 2 bases and J by 12 bases, with 14 bases between them. CDR3 coding DNA: TGTGCCATCAGTGAGGAGGGAGCGCCCACGTACTTC. It codes for CAISEEGAPTYF.

This clone showed up just a few times. The chain has TRBV7-2 and TRBJ2-7, with a possible D match to TRBD2 (6 bases). Germline CDR1 is SGHTA and CDR2 is FQGNSA. With 3 bases removed from V and 5 bases from J, the gap between germline ends came to 14 bases. The CDR3 runs to 14 residues. CDR3 coding DNA: TGTGCCAGCAGCTTCTCGGGCGGGGCCGACGAGCAGTACTTC. It encodes CASSFSGGADEQYF.

The chain links TRBV14 to TRBJ1-2; D is unresolved. The CDR3 extends over 15 amino acids. Trimming shortened V by 4 bases and J by 3 bases, and 15 bases separated the two germline ends. Germline values: CDR1 SGHDN, CDR2 FVKESK. CDR3 sequence (DNA): TGTGCCAGCAGCCTCCGGACCGGGCCTCACTATGGCTACACCTTC. As protein: CASSLRTGPHYGYTF.

This clone was seen only a few times. The chain links TRBV29-1 to TRBJ2-3, with 7 bases fitting TRBD2. This CDR3 has 14 amino acids. Germline V CDR1 and CDR2: SQVTM, ANQGSEA. V shed 4 bases and J 6 bases; nucleotides not matched to a gene: 10. The CDR3 protein is CSVVSAGDLDTQYF. CDR3 bases: TGCAGCGTTGTAAGCGCGGGGGACCTGGATACGCAGTATTTT.

This clone has more than one count but fewer than ten. The rearrangement uses TRBV12-5 and TRBJ2-2; a possible D gene is TRBD1 (6 bases). There are 14 residues in the CDR3. V lost 4 bases and J lost 6, with 12 bases in between. CDR1 is LGHNT, CDR2 FRNRAP, per germline. CDR3 residues: CASGWLQGPGELFF. DNA for the CDR3: TGTGCTAGTGGTTGGCTCCAGGGGCCCGGGGAGCTGTTTTTT.

There are a few counts of this clone. The gene calls are TRBV7-6 and TRBJ2-6, with TRBD1 as a possible D gene (5 bases). Looked up from germline, CDR1 is SGHVS and CDR2 is FNYEAQ. There are 17 residues in the CDR3. With 0 bases removed from V and 0 bases from J, the gap between germline ends came to 9 bases. The CDR3 sequence: CASSLARQFSGANVLTF. Written as DNA, the CDR3 is TGTGCCAGCAGCTTAGCCCGACAGTTCTCTGGGGCCAACGTCCTGACTTTC. Full variable domain (missing parts from reference TRBV7-6 and TRBJ2-6): GAGVSQSPRYKVTKRGQDVALRCDPISGHVSLYWYRQALGQGPEFLTYFNYEAQQDKSGLPNDRFSAERPEGSISTLTIQRTEQRDSAMYRCASSLARQFSGANVLTFGAGSRLTVL.

V is TRBV18 and J is TRBJ1-1, with D perhaps TRBD1 (5 bases). Germline assignment: CDR1 KGHSH and CDR2 LQKENI. This CDR3 has 13 amino acids. V gave up 8 bases and J gave up 1 base, with 11 bases separating them. The CDR3 loop reads CASTSGGNTEAFF. The CDR3 DNA follows: TGTGCCAGCACCTCCGGGGGGAACACTGAAGCTTTCTTT.

Written as DNA, the CDR3 is TGTGCCAGCTCACCATTAGGACAGGGGGCTTCTGGAAACACCATATATTTT. It yields the protein CASSPLGQGASGNTIYF. The genes are TRBV18 and TRBJ1-3; 11 nucleotides agree with TRBD1. V was clipped by 2 bases and J by 1 base; unmatched bases: 4. The CDR3 consists of 17 residues. Germline values: CDR1 KGHSH, CDR2 LQKENI.

This clone was counted only a few times. The chain employs TRBV29-1 and TRBJ1-2; a weak D match, TRBD1 (5 bases). The CDR3 is 13 residues long. In germline, CDR1 is SQVTM, CDR2 ANQGSEA. V lost 3 bases to trimming and J lost 1 base, with 9 bases between them. The CDR3 here is CSVDDSFNYGYTF. In DNA form, the CDR3 reads TGCAGCGTTGACGACAGCTTTAACTATGGCTACACCTTC. The full variable domain, in which reference TRBV29-1 and TRBJ1-2 provide the parts outside the CDR3, is SAVISQKPSRDICQRGTSLTIQCQVDSQVTMMFWYRQQPGQSLTLIATANQGSEATYESGFVIDKFPISRPNLTFSTLTVSNMSPEDSSIYLCSVDDSFNYGYTFGSGTRLTVV.

The chain joins TRBV2 to TRBJ1-6; TRBD1 agrees at 8 bases. The germline CDR1 and CDR2 sequences are SNHLY and FYNNEI. The CDR3 sequence is 14 residues long. The V segment lost 11 bases and the J segment 10 bases; nucleotides outside the gene matches: 13. The CDR3 DNA follows: TGTGCCGGAGGGACCCCAGGGGGCCAATCACCCCTCCACTTT. It is translated as CAGGTPGGQSPLHF.

This clone was found a few times. This sequence joins TRBV29-1 and TRBJ2-1, with D possibly being TRBD1 (6 bases). Germline values: CDR1 SQVTM, CDR2 ANQGSEA. The CDR3 is made up of 13 amino acids. The V end was cut by 7 bases, the J end by 8 bases, with 18 bases between. DNA for the CDR3: TGCAGCGGCTCTTATGTACAGGGCCATGAGCAGTTCTTC. Amino acids: CSGSYVQGHEQFF.

The sample holds a few counts of this clone. The V gene is TRBV5-1, the J gene TRBJ2-1; 7 positions agree with TRBD1. The germline gives CDR1 SGHRS, CDR2 YFSETQ. J lost 4 bases, V lost 2 bases, and 6 bases had no gene match. This CDR3 has 15 residues. The CDR3 reads CASSLEGARYNEQFF. The CDR3 DNA sequence: TGCGCCAGCAGCTTAGAGGGGGCTAGATACAATGAGCAGTTCTTC.

A few counts support this clone. This chain links TRBV30 with TRBJ1-2, with TRBD1 as a possible D gene (5 bases). The ends were cut back, 0 bases at V and 4 bases at J, with 9 bases in the middle. CDR1 and CDR2 from the germline V gene are GTSNPN and SVGIG (reference sequence). CDR3 length: 13 residues. CDR3 nucleotide sequence: TGTGCCTGGAGTGTAGACAGTGCCTATGGCTACACCTTC. This translates into CAWSVDSAYGYTF.

This clone was detected a few times. This sequence joins TRBV7-2 and TRBJ1-1; TRBD1 agrees at 9 bases. This CDR3 comprises 16 residues. In germline, CDR1 is SGHTA, CDR2 FQGNSA. The J segment lost 1 base and the V segment lost 2 bases, leaving 5 bases of the junction unmatched. The CDR3 loop is CASSLSPTGGNTEAFF. The CDR3 region has the DNA TGTGCCAGCAGCTTATCTCCGACAGGGGGGAACACTGAAGCTTTCTTT.

This clone turned up a few times. The chain has TRBV27 and TRBJ2-1; the D call may be TRBD1 or TRBD2 (5 bases each). Germline lookup yields CDR1 MNHEY and CDR2 SMNVEV (reference sequence). The germline V and J ends were trimmed by 2 bases and 9 bases, with 17 bases remaining between them. CDR3 length equals 15 residues. CDR3 in amino acids: CASSLRVGVGGEQFF. The DNA of the CDR3 is TGTGCCAGCAGTTTAAGGGTAGGGGTAGGAGGTGAGCAGTTCTTC.

In this sample, this clone turned up a few times. The chain recombines TRBV12-5 with TRBJ2-1; no firm D call. V lost 6 bases to trimming and J lost 6 bases, with 15 bases between them. Germline CDR1 reads LGHNT; CDR2 reads FRNRAP. This CDR3 contains 14 residues. The CDR3 sequence is CASGPGQVGNEQFF. CDR3 nucleotide sequence: TGTGCTAGTGGCCCAGGTCAGGTAGGCAATGAGCAGTTCTTC.

This clone has just a few counts. The chain combines TRBV18 with TRBJ1-4; D is perhaps TRBD1 (5 bases). Germline V gives CDR1 KGHSH, CDR2 LQKENI. V was shortened by 8 bases and J by 0 bases, with 7 bases between the two germline ends. This CDR3 is 13 amino acids long. The CDR3 loop is CASGAATNEKLFF. As DNA, the CDR3 is TGTGCCAGCGGGGCAGCAACTAATGAAAAACTGTTTTTT.

This clone was recorded a few times. The chain couples TRBV7-9 to TRBJ1-4, with D perhaps TRBD1 (5 bases). Germline CDR1 SEHNR, CDR2 FQNEAQ (reference sequence). The CDR3 spans 16 residues. V lost 5 bases and J 7 bases, leaving 20 bases between the germline ends. CDR3 DNA: TGTGCCAGCAGCGACACATCGGGACGGCGCGGTGAAAAACTGTTTTTT. Protein product: CASSDTSGRRGEKLFF. The full variable domain, in which reference TRBV7-9 and TRBJ1-4 provide the parts outside the CDR3, is DTGVSQNPRHKITKRGQNVTFRCDPISEHNRLYWYRQTLGQGPEFLTYFQNEAQLEKSRLLSDRFSAERPKGSFSTLEIQRTEQGDSAMYLCASSDTSGRRGEKLFFGSGTQLSVL.

CDR3 protein: CASSQEIRSLNTEAFF. For the CDR3, the DNA is TGTGCCAGCAGCCAAGAAATCCGTAGCTTGAACACTGAAGCTTTCTTT. V usage is TRBV14 and J usage is TRBJ1-1; D is ambiguous. CDR1 and CDR2 from the germline V gene are SGHDN and FVKESK. The CDR3 spans 16 residues. Trimming removed 0 bases from V and 0 bases from J, with 11 bases in between.